This T cell receptor (beta chain) was retrieved from a study of T cells in Graves' hyperthyroidism and ophthalmopathy. As for the study in general: Peripheral blood was acquired at first diagnosis, ahead of any therapy whatsoever.

Germline V CDR1 and CDR2: MNHEY, SMNVEV (reference sequence). This CDR3 region has 15 residues. V was pared by 5 bases and J by 1 base, with 5 bases of the junction left unmatched. Amplification targeted TCR beta CDR3 regions from RNA transcripts. Carried out on the TCR CDR3, a first-round RT-PCR used the HTBI primer set. TCRdb re-called the multiplex PCR reads through MiXCR, storing one row per CDR3 protein. The sample shows hundreds of thousands of distinct CDR3 sequences, roughly 15% of them seen only once. Sequencing used blood. The rearrangement joins TRBV27 to TRBJ2-5; 9 bases align to TRBD2. The receptor was derived from a woman aged 55-69 years with Graves' ophthalmopathy. In DNA, the CDR3 is TGTGCCAGCAGTCTTAGGCGGGAGGGCCAAGAGACCCAGTACTTC. Its protein is CASSLRREGQETQYF.